Here is one T cell receptor beta chain with its context. The target antigen is unknown. The data stem from a study of T cell responses to AZD1222 COVID-19 vaccine. Overall study: Some second doses came at about 4 weeks and others at about 12 weeks; these were pooled.

Study-level results: None of the repertoires were sampled until the peak T cell response had passed. Spike-specific TCR depth and breadth grew after two AZD1222 doses.

The data were produced by immunoSEQ multiplex PCR, yet TCRdb's version contains in-frame clones alone and is incomplete. The sample lists around 110,000 clones, roughly 89% occurring once. Germline loops: CDR1 KGHSH, CDR2 LQKENI. V lost 0 bases to trimming and J lost 2 bases, with 11 bases between them. The CDR3 runs 16 residues. The clonotype comes from an adult in good health. Sample: peripheral blood, taken on day 0 of AZD1222 vaccination. V gene TRBV18 combines with J gene TRBJ2-1; D gene ambiguous. DNA of the CDR3: TGTGCCAGCTCACCACCGGCCGCGGTCACCTACAATGAGCAGTTCTTC. This sequence encodes CASSPPAAVTYNEQFF.